The 26 T cell receptor beta chains listed next were all sequenced from one sample in a study of cytomegalovirus exposure and HLA in healthy donors. TCRdb's table, derived via immunoSEQ multiplex PCR, lists solely in-frame clones and lacks some. The sample has about 63,000 clones, approximately 88% seen once. The material sequenced was PBMCs. The receptors shown here come from a woman aged 18-29 years in good health and CMV-seronegative.

The chain employs TRBV5-1 and TRBJ2-2; no definite D call. In germline, CDR1 is SGHRS, CDR2 YFSETQ. This CDR3 has 14 residues. Deletions cut 1 base from V and 6 bases from J, with 10 bases between. The CDR3 is CASSLWSLAGELFF. DNA for the CDR3: TGCGCCAGCAGCTTGTGGAGCCTTGCCGGGGAGCTGTTTTTT. The full variable domain, completed using reference TRBV5-1 and TRBJ2-2, is KAGVTQTPRYLIKTRGQQVTLSCSPISGHRSVSWYQQTPGQGLQFLFEYFSETQRNKGNFPGRFSGRQFSNSRSEMNVSTLELGDSALYLCASSLWSLAGELFFGEGSRLTVL.

The rearrangement links TRBV27 to TRBJ2-5, with D perhaps matching TRBD1 (5 bases). The V gene lost 0 bases and the J gene lost 7 bases, with 12 bases spanning the gap. CDR3 size: 14 residues. Germline V gene lookup returns CDR1 MNHEY and CDR2 SMNVEV (reference sequence). The chain's CDR3 is CASSLSTVLGTQYF. As DNA, the CDR3 is TGTGCCAGCAGTTTATCGACAGTCCTTGGGACCCAGTACTTC.

The V gene is TRBV6-5, the J gene TRBJ2-7, with D unclear. Germline CDR1 is MNHEY and CDR2 is SVGAGI. CDR3 length: 14 residues. The V end lost 2 bases, the J end lost 2 bases, and 10 bases lay between the germline ends. CDR3 sequence: CASSYATPPYEQYF. In DNA form, the CDR3 reads TGTGCCAGCAGTTACGCGACACCACCCTACGAGCAGTACTTC.

This sequence joins TRBV5-1 and TRBJ1-6, with D possibly matching TRBD1 (6 bases). The CDR3 contains 16 residues. The germline gives CDR1 SGHRS, CDR2 YFSETQ. V lost 4 bases, J lost 0 bases, and 11 bases lay in between. CDR3 nucleotides: TGCGCCAGCAGCCCTTACAGGGTCTCCTATAATTCACCCCTCCACTTT. As protein: CASSPYRVSYNSPLHF.

The rearrangement links TRBV30 to TRBJ2-3, with 14 bases fitting TRBD2. The CDR3 runs to 18 residues. Looked up from germline, CDR1 is GTSNPN and CDR2 is SVGIG (reference sequence). Unmatched junction bases numbered 8, after V lost 1 base and J lost 2 bases. The DNA of the CDR3 is TGTGCCTGGAGTGGGACGATGACTAGCGGGGGGGCCACAGATACGCAGTATTTT. Translation gives CAWSGTMTSGGATDTQYF.

V and J are TRBV9 and TRBJ1-4; possibly TRBD1 for D (6 bases). Trimming removed 4 bases at V and 7 bases at J, with 17 bases between. The germline V gene encodes CDR1 SGDLS and CDR2 YYNGEE. There are 15 residues in the CDR3. The CDR3 is CASSPWSGGGEKLFF. DNA of the CDR3: TGTGCCAGCAGCCCCTGGTCGGGGGGCGGTGAAAAACTGTTTTTT.

The CDR3 bases are TGTGCCAGCAGCCCAAGGCCGAGGGTAGCCGAGGGGGCAGATACGCAGTATTTT. It encodes CASSPRPRVAEGADTQYF. The chain combines TRBV11-2 with TRBJ2-3; TRBD1 is a possible D gene (6 bases). Trimming took 5 bases from V and 4 from J, leaving 25 bases between them. The CDR3 has 18 amino acids. Germline lookup yields CDR1 SGHAT and CDR2 FQNNGV.

This clone appeared once. This sequence joins TRBV28 and TRBJ2-7, with TRBD1 as a possible D gene (6 bases). V lost 8 bases, J lost 4 bases, and 15 bases lay in between. Germline CDR1 MDHEN, CDR2 SYDVKM. The CDR3 length is 13 residues. The CDR3 protein is CASFGGSDYEQYF. CDR3 DNA: TGTGCCAGCTTTGGGGGCTCCGATTACGAGCAGTACTTC.

The chain has TRBV6-5 and TRBJ1-3; D uncertain. CDR1 and CDR2 (germline): MNHEY, SVGAGI. V lost 7 bases and J lost 0, with 10 bases in between. This CDR3 comprises 14 residues. This chain's CDR3 is CASTQAYSGNTIYF. The CDR3 DNA sequence: TGTGCCAGCACTCAGGCGTACTCTGGAAACACCATATATTTT.

The rearrangement uses TRBV7-9 and TRBJ1-2; TRBD1 is a possible D gene (6 bases). Looked up from germline, CDR1 is SEHNR and CDR2 is FQNEAQ (reference sequence). The CDR3 sequence is 14 residues long. V lost 0 bases and J lost 6, with 11 bases in between. The CDR3 here is CASSLASAGDGYTF. As DNA, the CDR3 is TGTGCCAGCAGCTTAGCGTCGGCAGGGGATGGCTACACCTTC.

The rearrangement links TRBV10-1 to TRBJ1-5, with D possibly being TRBD1 (5 bases). Germline CDR1 reads WNHNN; CDR2 reads SYGVQD (reference sequence). The CDR3 runs to 14 residues. Between the trimmed V and J ends, which lost 7 bases and 1 base, there was a span of 11 bases. CDR3 loop: CASTEQDSNQPQHF. CDR3 bases: TGCGCCAGCACCGAACAGGACAGCAATCAGCCCCAGCATTTT.

This clone was detected only once. This chain connects TRBV29-1 to TRBJ2-7, with 8 bases matching TRBD1. Unmatched junction bases numbered 2, after V lost 2 bases and J lost 5 bases. Germline-derived CDR1 and CDR2 are SQVTM and ANQGSEA. The length of the CDR3 is 12 residues. This CDR3 reads CSVESGGDEQYF. The CDR3 nucleotides are TGCAGCGTTGAATCAGGGGGCGACGAGCAGTACTTC.

The chain has TRBV19 and TRBJ2-7; TRBD1 agrees at 8 bases. The ends lost 2 bases at V and 2 bases at J; junction bases unmatched: 23. The CDR3 covers 21 residues. Germline V lookup: CDR1 LNHDA, CDR2 SQIVND (reference sequence). The DNA of the CDR3 is TGTGCCAGTAGTATATATGGGCCCAACTTCCGAGCCGGGACAGGAGCCTACGAGCAGTACTTC. Encoded protein: CASSIYGPNFRAGTGAYEQYF.

V is TRBV4-1 and J is TRBJ1-2; D is undetermined. This CDR3 has 14 amino acids. Looked up from germline, CDR1 is MGHRA and CDR2 is YSYEKL. The V gene lost 1 base and the J gene lost 3 bases, with 9 bases spanning the gap. DNA for the CDR3: TGCGCCAGCAGCCAAGGGTACAGAGACTATGGCTACACCTTC. Its protein product is CASSQGYRDYGYTF.

The CDR3 is CASSYGQGGSSGNTIYF. In DNA, the CDR3 is TGCGCCAGCAGCTACGGACAGGGTGGAAGTTCTGGAAACACCATATATTTT. This rearrangement joins TRBV5-1 to TRBJ1-3, with TRBD1 identical over 8 bases. The V gene's germline CDR1 is SGHRS and CDR2 YFSETQ. V was pared by 3 bases and J by 1 base, with 9 bases of the junction left unmatched. This CDR3 contains 17 residues.

The V call is TRBV7-6, the J call TRBJ2-1; D perhaps matches TRBD1 (6 bases). CDR3 length: 14 residues. The germline V gene encodes CDR1 SGHVS and CDR2 FNYEAQ. Between the trimmed V and J ends, which lost 4 bases and 4 bases, there was a span of 11 bases. This CDR3 reads CASSSMGQYNEQFF. In DNA form, the CDR3 reads TGTGCCAGCAGCTCAATGGGACAATACAATGAGCAGTTCTTC.

The genes are TRBV2 and TRBJ2-3; a possible D gene is TRBD2 (6 bases). CDR1 SNHLY and CDR2 FYNNEI come from the germline V gene. V was shortened by 8 bases and J by 1 base, with 13 bases between the two germline ends. This CDR3 has 14 residues. CDR3 protein: CASSKGGGTDTQYF. In DNA form, the CDR3 reads TGTGCCAGCTCCAAAGGCGGGGGCACAGATACGCAGTATTTT.

This clone was seen only once. The chain uses TRBV11-2 and TRBJ2-2, with 13 positions matching TRBD2. J gave up 6 bases and V 5 bases, and 3 bases lay outside the gene matches. This CDR3 is built from 15 residues. Germline CDR1 reads SGHAT; CDR2 reads FQNNGV. The DNA of the CDR3 is TGTGCCAGCAGCCGAACTAGCGGGAGGGCCGGGGAGCTGTTTTTT. This gives the protein CASSRTSGRAGELFF.

The chain joins TRBV5-8 to TRBJ2-3; a possible D gene is TRBD1 (6 bases). V was clipped by 0 bases and J by 0 bases, with 11 bases between them. CDR3 length equals 16 residues. Looked up from germline, CDR1 is SGHTS and CDR2 is YDEGEE. The CDR3 loop is CASSLAGQLSTDTQYF. The CDR3 coding sequence is TGTGCCAGCAGCTTGGCCGGACAGCTCAGCACAGATACGCAGTATTTT.

The rearrangement uses TRBV7-2 and TRBJ2-3; TRBD2 aligns across 9 bases. The CDR3 is made up of 17 amino acids. Germline V gene data show CDR1 as SGHTA and CDR2 as FQGNSA. V shed 4 bases, J shed 0 bases, and the junction held 8 bases outside the gene matches. CDR3 region: CASSWRTSVTSTDTQYF. The CDR3, as DNA: TGTGCCAGCAGCTGGAGGACTAGCGTAACTAGCACAGATACGCAGTATTTT.

V usage is TRBV6-5 and J usage is TRBJ1-1, with 7 bases lining up with TRBD1. Unmatched junction bases numbered 11, after V lost 5 bases and J lost 5 bases. The germline V gene encodes CDR1 MNHEY and CDR2 SVGAGI. CDR3 length equals 15 residues. The CDR3 loop is CASSTDRVGRTEAFF. As DNA, the CDR3 is TGTGCCAGCAGTACCGACAGGGTCGGTAGGACTGAAGCTTTCTTT.

The genes are TRBV5-6 and TRBJ1-1; D may be TRBD1 (5 bases). Germline CDR1 reads SGHDT; CDR2 reads YYEEEE. CDR3 length equals 16 residues. V was cut by 1 base and J by 4 bases, with 17 bases left in between. The CDR3: CASSLPGQGHGTEAFF. DNA for the CDR3: TGTGCCAGCAGCTTGCCCGGGCAGGGCCATGGCACTGAAGCTTTCTTT.

Turning to this clone: In the same sample, other DNA sequences code for this CDR3. This chain uses TRBV5-4 with TRBJ2-3; D possibly corresponds to TRBD2 (5 bases). The length of the CDR3 is 13 residues. Looked up from germline, CDR1 is SGHNT and CDR2 is YYREEE (reference sequence). Trimming stripped 3 bases from V and 0 bases from J, with 5 bases between. The CDR3 DNA is TGTGCCAGCAGCTGGACTAGCACAGATACGCAGTATTTT. Its translation: CASSWTSTDTQYF.

The J gene is TRBJ1-1, the V gene TRBV12-2; the table's D call, TRBD1, has no DNA check behind it. TRBV12-2 has pseudogene status. This CDR3 has 16 amino acids. This CDR3 reads CASRLDHRAGWTEAFF. The CDR3 DNA is TGTGCAAGTCGCTTAGATCATAGGGCAGGGTGGACTGAAGCTTTCTTT.

The rearrangement links TRBV6-4 to TRBJ2-3, with 9 bases aligning to TRBD2. The CDR3 has 17 amino acids. Germline V lookup: CDR1 MRHNA, CDR2 SNTAGT. The trim removed 0 bases at V and 4 bases at J, leaving 8 bases unmatched. The CDR3 region is CASSDSTTSGGADTQYF. CDR3 in DNA: TGTGCCAGCAGTGACTCCACGACTAGCGGTGGGGCAGATACGCAGTATTTT.

V usage is TRBV28 and J usage is TRBJ2-1; no clear D gene. The V gene's germline CDR1 is MDHEN and CDR2 SYDVKM. The CDR3 runs 15 residues. V lost 5 bases to trimming and J lost 3 bases, with 14 bases between them. The DNA of the CDR3 is TGTGCCAGCAGTGGCCGACTGGCCGACTACAATGAGCAGTTCTTC. Translated: CASSGRLADYNEQFF.